The 5 T cell receptor delta chains reported below all come from one sample, sequenced in a study of γδ T cells in repeated Plasmodium falciparum infection (dated by TCRdb to the early 2020s). The library was prepared using multiplex PCR. The sequencer listed for this sample is Illumina MiSeq. Clonotypes were called again by TCRdb from the public reads via CATT, and duplicate nucleotide sequences were then merged into one entry. This sample lists some 50,000 delta-chain clones; 1.6% were detected once. The ten largest clones represent around 8.6% of the sample. For bulk TCR repertoire analysis, Vgamma9/Vdelta2+ and Vdelta2-negative gammadelta T cell populations were isolated by flow sorting from peripheral blood mononuclear cells. The sample consisted of gamma-delta T cells from blood. These receptors all come from a pool of human donors (malaria-infected and uninfected, not separated).

Comment on this clone: TCRdb pairs this DNA with a much larger clone's protein that differs at residue 14, likely a read error; the protein shown was translated from the DNA. The chain couples TRDV1 to TRDJ1; 8 bases agree with TRDD3. Since TCRdb gives no J gene, matching the DNA to germline was used here to assign it. V was pared by 0 bases and J by 2 bases, with 32 bases of the junction left unmatched. Germline-derived CDR1 and CDR2 are TSWWSYY and QGS. This CDR3 is built from 25 residues. As DNA, the CDR3 is TGTGCTCTTGGGGAACTTAAACTCCTACGGTTACTGGGGGGTACGCGTATCCGAAAGACCGATAAACTCATCTTT. Translated, it gives CALGELKLLRLLGGTRIRKTDKLIF.

This clone was seen more than once but under ten times. The TCRdb record carries a much larger clone's protein, which differs from this DNA's translation at residue 12; a read error is the likely cause, and the protein listed here is the DNA translation. The V gene is TRDV1, the J gene TRDJ3, with D possibly matching TRDD3 (5 bases). The J gene, missing from TCRdb, was assigned here through DNA to germline matching. The CDR3 loop spans 17 amino acids. Germline V CDR1 and CDR2: TSWWSYY, QGS. This CDR3 is CALGVNHRPWDARQMFF. CDR3 coding DNA: TGTGCTCTTGGGGTAAACCACAGGCCCTGGGACGCCCGACAGATGTTTTTC.

This clone was picked up many times. This chain links TRDV1 with TRDJ1; no reliable D call. Germline CDR1 reads TSWWSYY; CDR2 reads QGS. The CDR3 contains 22 residues. V was shortened by 6 bases and J by 7 bases, with 42 bases between the two germline ends. The CDR3 loop reads CALGRLNPHTLGYRVLRAKLIF. CDR3 in DNA: TGTGCTCTTGGCCGACTCAATCCTCACACCCTCGGTTATAGAGTTCTCCGAGCTAAACTCATCTTT.

This clone came up a few times. One base separates it from a far larger clone, so it is likely a read error. The same CDR3 is also encoded by other DNA sequences in this sample. The gene calls are TRDV1 and TRDJ1, with D perhaps TRDD3 (5 bases). TCRdb is silent on the J gene; assignment here came from matching the DNA to germline. The ends were cut back, 6 bases at V and 4 bases at J, with 24 bases in the middle. CDR1 and CDR2 (germline): TSWWSYY, QGS. The length of the CDR3 is 17 residues. The CDR3 is CALGDTFQGGYNDKLIF. Here the CDR3 DNA reads TGTGCTCTTGGAGATACATTCCAGGGAGGGTACAACGATAAACTCATCTTT.

In this sample, this clone turned up many times. The same CDR3 arises from other DNA sequences in this sample as well. The J gene is TRDJ1, the V gene TRDV1; no clear D gene. Looked up from germline, CDR1 is TSWWSYY and CDR2 is QGS. V lost 2 bases to trimming and J lost 0 bases, with 7 bases between them. The CDR3 contains 14 residues. CDR3: CALGEGVYTDKLIF. CDR3 DNA: TGTGCTCTTGGGGAAGGGGTTTACACCGATAAACTCATCTTT.